These 26 T cell receptor beta chains were all obtained from the same sample, sequenced in a study of blood T cell repertoires in COVID-19. Some clones are missing from TCRdb's copy, which holds only in-frame ones; the method was immunoSEQ multiplex PCR. The table shows about 150,000 clones, with approximately 80% occurring only once. Source material: peripheral blood. The source is a woman aged 55 to 70 with COVID-19, enrolled during active disease.

This chain joins TRBV19 and TRBJ1-4; D not certain. Trimming left V 3 bases short and J 6 bases short, with 8 bases between. Germline-derived CDR1 and CDR2 are LNHDA and SQIVND (reference sequence). The CDR3 consists of 13 residues. CDR3 loop: CASSIGNDEKLFF. As DNA, the CDR3 is TGTGCCAGTAGTATCGGTAATGATGAAAAACTGTTTTTT.

V usage is TRBV6-5 and J usage is TRBJ2-1; 7 nucleotides agree with TRBD2. The CDR3 totals 13 residues. The germline CDR1 and CDR2 sequences are MNHEY and SVGAGI. Trimming took 8 bases from V and 6 from J; bases not matched to a gene: 7. The CDR3 DNA sequence: TGTGCCAGCCAAGCGGGGCCCATCAATGAGCAGTTCTTC. Its protein is CASQAGPINEQFF.

The chain carries TRBV24-1 and TRBJ2-1; 7 nucleotides align to TRBD2. J lost 8 bases, V lost 0 bases, and 3 bases had no gene match. The germline V gene encodes CDR1 KGHDR and CDR2 SFDVKD. This CDR3 region has 14 residues. The DNA of the CDR3 is TGTGCCACCAGTGATTTGTGGGGGAGGGATGAGCAGTTCTTC. Its protein product is CATSDLWGRDEQFF.

The CDR3 here is CASSLGSRGFNSPLHF. The DNA for the CDR3 is TGCGCCAGCAGCCTGGGGTCAAGGGGGTTCAATTCACCCCTCCACTTT. This chain uses TRBV5-1 with TRBJ1-6, with a weak D call TRBD1 (6 bases). The CDR3 has 16 residues. From germline, CDR1 is SGHRS and CDR2 YFSETQ. V lost 4 bases and J 7 bases, leaving 18 bases between the germline ends. Full variable domain (remainder filled in from reference TRBV5-1 and TRBJ1-6): KAGVTQTPRYLIKTRGQQVTLSCSPISGHRSVSWYQQTPGQGLQFLFEYFSETQRNKGNFPGRFSGRQFSNSRSEMNVSTLELGDSALYLCASSLGSRGFNSPLHFGNGTRLTVT.

The chain uses TRBV2 and TRBJ1-6; TRBD1 matches at 9 bases. The germline V gene has CDR1 SNHLY and CDR2 FYNNEI. CDR3 length: 15 residues. V was pared by 7 bases and J by 7 bases, with 8 bases of the junction left unmatched. The chain's CDR3 is CASIAGQGYNSPLHF. DNA of the CDR3: TGTGCCAGCATTGCCGGACAGGGGTACAATTCACCCCTCCACTTT.

CDR3 loop: CASSFGTLSNQPQHF. CDR3 sequence (DNA): TGTGCCAGCAGTTTCGGGACTCTGAGCAATCAGCCCCAGCATTTT. The chain uses TRBV7-9 and TRBJ1-5; weak D call: TRBD1 (5 bases). V dropped 6 bases and J dropped 1 base, with 13 bases sitting between them. CDR1 and CDR2 (germline): SEHNR, FQNEAQ (reference sequence). The CDR3 extends over 15 amino acids.

Turning to this clone: At one boundary the junction diverges from the germline segment, which might be a read error. Other nucleotide sequences from this sample produce the same CDR3. The chain carries TRBV9 and TRBJ1-1, with D perhaps matching TRBD1 (6 bases). CDR3 size: 18 residues. Germline V gives CDR1 SGDLS, CDR2 YYNGEE. The CDR3 DNA follows: TGCCCCAGCAGCGTAGGGGGGGGCCAGGGGCTCATGAACACTGAAGCTTTCTTT. Protein sequence: CPSSVGGGQGLMNTEAFF. The variable domain in full, with the rest retrieved from reference TRBV9 and TRBJ1-1, is DSGVTQTPKHLITATGQRVTLRCSPRSGDLSVYWYQQSLDQGLQFLIQYYNGEERAKGNILERFSAQQFPDLHSELNLSSLELGDSALYFCPSSVGGGQGLMNTEAFFGQGTRLTVV.

The chain has TRBV10-1 and TRBJ1-3; tentative D call: TRBD1 (6 bases). The CDR3 loop spans 15 amino acids. Per germline, CDR1 WNHNN and CDR2 SYGVQD (reference sequence). Trimming removed 0 bases at V and 0 bases at J, with 6 bases between. The CDR3 spells CASSESTGSGNTIYF. The CDR3 bases are TGCGCCAGCAGTGAGTCGACAGGCTCTGGAAACACCATATATTTT.

This sequence joins TRBV9 and TRBJ2-5, with D unresolved. The CDR3 is 15 residues long. CDR1 and CDR2 (germline): SGDLS, YYNGEE. Trimming removed 1 base at V and 3 bases at J, with 13 bases between. The CDR3 loop reads CASSVSSNREETQYF. The CDR3 DNA reads TGTGCCAGCAGCGTATCCTCCAACCGGGAAGAGACCCAGTACTTC.

The CDR3: CASTPTSTNYGYTF. As DNA, the CDR3 is TGTGCCAGCACCCCTACGTCTACTAACTATGGCTACACCTTC. The chain carries TRBV3-1 (or the pseudogene TRBV3-2) and TRBJ1-2, with D hard to call. Deletions cut 7 bases from V and 0 bases from J, with 12 bases between. The CDR3 has 14 amino acids. Per the germline V gene, CDR1 is LGHDT and CDR2 is YNNKEL (reference sequence).

This sequence joins TRBV19 and TRBJ2-5; maybe TRBD2 (5 bases). The CDR3 length is 13 residues. Deletions cut 3 bases from V and 4 bases from J, with 9 bases between. From germline, CDR1 is LNHDA and CDR2 SQIVND (reference sequence). CDR3 region: CASSIVAGETQYF. The CDR3 nucleotides are TGTGCCAGTAGTATTGTTGCGGGAGAGACCCAGTACTTC. The variable domain in full, with the rest retrieved from reference TRBV19 and TRBJ2-5, is DGGITQSPKYLFRKEGQNVTLSCEQNLNHDAMYWYRQDPGQGLRLIYYSQIVNDFQKGDIAEGYSVSREKKESFPLTVTSAQKNPTAFYLCASSIVAGETQYFGPGTRLLVL.

The chain is built from TRBV30 and TRBJ2-7; D is perhaps TRBD2 (7 bases). This CDR3 has 14 amino acids. From germline, CDR1 is GTSNPN and CDR2 SVGIG (reference sequence). The V end was cut by 5 bases, the J end by 3 bases, with 17 bases between. CDR3 bases: TGTGCCTGGCGTATGGGGGGGCCCAGCTACGAGCAGTACGTC. This codes for CAWRMGGPSYEQYV.

This chain uses TRBV18 with TRBJ1-3; TRBD1 might be the D (5 bases). The germline V gene encodes CDR1 KGHSH and CDR2 LQKENI. V was clipped by 4 bases and J by 0 bases, with 13 bases between them. This CDR3 is 16 amino acids long. CDR3 coding DNA: TGTGCCAGCTCACTTACCCGACAGTTCTCTGGAAACACCATATATTTT. Encoded protein: CASSLTRQFSGNTIYF.

CDR3 region: CASSLQGAGGSGNTIYF. CDR3 bases: TGCGCCAGCAGCCTCCAGGGGGCAGGGGGCTCTGGAAACACCATATATTTT. The V and J genes are TRBV5-1 and TRBJ1-3; TRBD1 aligns across 8 bases. CDR1 is SGHRS, CDR2 YFSETQ, per germline. The CDR3 totals 17 residues. J gave up 0 bases and V 4 bases, and 9 bases lay outside the gene matches.

The chain uses TRBV19 and TRBJ1-2, with D hard to call. Trimming took off 4 bases at V and 3 bases at J, with 6 bases between the two ends. From germline, CDR1 is LNHDA and CDR2 SQIVND (reference sequence). The CDR3 covers 12 residues. This chain's CDR3 is CASSRGYYGYTF. The CDR3 DNA reads TGTGCCAGTAGTAGAGGGTACTATGGCTACACCTTC.

In this sample, this clone turned up many times. The rearrangement uses TRBV5-6 and TRBJ2-2; D not certain. The V end was cut by 0 bases, the J end by 5 bases, with 14 bases between. CDR3 size: 16 residues. In germline, CDR1 is SGHDT, CDR2 YYEEEE. CDR3 region: CASSLEGGYPTGELFF. The CDR3 DNA sequence: TGTGCCAGCAGCTTGGAAGGCGGCTACCCTACCGGGGAGCTGTTTTTT.

This clone was picked up a small number of times. This chain joins TRBV7-2 and TRBJ2-7; tentative D call: TRBD2 (5 bases). The CDR3 contains 14 residues. Germline CDR1 and CDR2: SGHTA and FQGNSA. The ends were cut back, 1 base at V and 1 base at J, with 8 bases in the middle. CDR3 in DNA: TGTGCCAGCAGCTTAGGACGGACTTCCTACGAGCAGTACTTC. Protein: CASSLGRTSYEQYF.

V is TRBV10-3 and J is TRBJ1-6; D perhaps matches TRBD1 (6 bases). CDR1 is ENHRY and CDR2 is SYGVKD in the germline V gene. The CDR3 is 15 amino acids. V was cut by 3 bases and J by 7 bases, with 13 bases left in between. The DNA of the CDR3 is TGTGCCATCAGTGACCCGTCTCAGGGGAATTCACCCCTCCACTTT. Translating it yields CAISDPSQGNSPLHF.

V gene TRBV19 combines with J gene TRBJ1-1; TRBD1 matches 9 bases. Germline values: CDR1 LNHDA, CDR2 SQIVND (reference sequence). J lost 3 bases, V lost 6 bases, and 5 bases had no gene match. The CDR3 consists of 14 residues. The CDR3 coding sequence is TGTGCCAGTAGACTACAGGGGGCTGACACTGAAGCTTTCTTT. Translating it yields CASRLQGADTEAFF. The full variable domain, its missing parts supplied by reference TRBV19 and TRBJ1-1, is DGGITQSPKYLFRKEGQNVTLSCEQNLNHDAMYWYRQDPGQGLRLIYYSQIVNDFQKGDIAEGYSVSREKKESFPLTVTSAQKNPTAFYLCASRLQGADTEAFFGQGTRLTVV.

V and J are TRBV4-2 and TRBJ2-2, with 15 positions matching TRBD2. Looked up from germline, CDR1 is LGHNA and CDR2 is YNFKEQ. The trim removed 0 bases at V and 7 bases at J, leaving 12 bases unmatched. This CDR3 is built from 20 residues. CDR3 DNA sequence: TGTGCCAGCAGCCAAGAAAGGACTAGCGGGAGGGCCCCGGGTATCGGGGAGCTGTTTTTT. It codes for CASSQERTSGRAPGIGELFF.

This clone showed up just a few times. This chain uses TRBV6-5 with TRBJ2-7; D might be TRBD2 (6 bases). The CDR3 sequence is 14 residues long. With 3 bases removed from V and 4 bases from J, the gap between germline ends came to 13 bases. CDR1 MNHEY and CDR2 SVGAGI come from the germline V gene. CDR3 DNA sequence: TGTGCCAGCAGTTATTACCGGGACTCTTACGAGCAGTACTTC. This codes for CASSYYRDSYEQYF.

The J gene is TRBJ2-7, the V gene TRBV7-2; possibly TRBD2 for D (5 bases). The germline V and J ends were trimmed by 5 bases and 5 bases, with 13 bases remaining between them. Germline V gene sequence: CDR1 SGHTA, CDR2 FQGNSA. This CDR3 region has 13 residues. The CDR3 is CASSPGGINEQYV. CDR3 bases: TGTGCCAGCAGCCCCGGAGGTATCAACGAGCAGTACGTC.

CDR3 sequence (DNA): TGTGCCAGCAGCCAAGTTGGGGGCTTTGAAGCTTTCTTT. This gives the protein CASSQVGGFEAFF. This sequence joins TRBV3-1 (or the pseudogene TRBV3-2) and TRBJ1-1; D possibly corresponds to TRBD1 (6 bases). V dropped 1 base and J dropped 7 bases, with 10 bases sitting between them. Per the germline V gene, CDR1 is LGHDT and CDR2 is YNNKEL (reference sequence). This CDR3 is 13 amino acids long.

This clone was counted only a few times. The chain links TRBV10-1 to TRBJ2-7, with TRBD1 matching over 7 bases. The trim removed 5 bases at V and 2 bases at J, leaving 15 bases unmatched. CDR3 length equals 17 residues. Germline V gene sequence: CDR1 WNHNN, CDR2 SYGVQD (reference sequence). Written as DNA, the CDR3 is TGCGCCAGCAGTACACGCCCGCCGGGACAGCAGACCTACGAGCAGTACGTC. Protein sequence: CASSTRPPGQQTYEQYV.

The V call is TRBV6-1, the J call TRBJ2-7; weak D call: TRBD2 (6 bases). CDR1 is MNHNS and CDR2 is SASEGT in the germline V gene. Between the trimmed V and J ends, which lost 4 bases and 0 bases, there was a span of 19 bases. The CDR3 consists of 17 residues. The chain's CDR3 is CASSVQVGRKSSYEQYV. The CDR3 DNA follows: TGTGCCAGCAGTGTCCAAGTGGGGAGGAAGAGCTCCTACGAGCAGTACGTC.

The V call is TRBV7-2, the J call TRBJ1-5; 8 nucleotides line up with TRBD1. V lost 1 base and J lost 9; bases outside the gene matches: 8. Germline CDR1 and CDR2: SGHTA and FQGNSA. The CDR3 runs to 15 residues. In DNA form, the CDR3 reads TGTGCCAGCAGCTTAGGTACAGGGGGGTTAGGGCCCCAGCATTTT. Its translation is CASSLGTGGLGPQHF.